The 5 T cell receptor beta chains given below trace back to one sample, sequenced in a study of T-cell reconstitution after alpha-beta-depleted transplantation in children. A library of TCRbeta sequences, prepared with unique molecular identifiers, was generated. TCRdb fed the PCR reads into MiXCR, producing one record per CDR3 protein. The table records some 550,000 distinct CDR3 sequences, more than 20% of them present only once. Sequenced here: PBMCs, mostly from graft donor cells, sampled 360 days after TCRalphabeta/CD19-depleted stem cell transplant. These receptors were collected from a boy under three years old who had a stem cell transplant for acute myeloid leukemia, so the T cells may come from the graft donor.

The table lists this clonotype with a few counts. This likely reflects a read error, since a far larger clone is one base away. J is TRBJ1-1 and V is TRBV27, with 7 bases aligning to TRBD1. The CDR3 contains 14 residues. Germline CDR1 reads MNHEY; CDR2 reads SMNVEV (reference sequence). V was clipped by 5 bases and J by 1 base; unmatched bases: 4. The CDR3 region has the DNA TGTGCCAGCAGTCCGGGACAGTCGAACACTGAAGCTTTCTTT. It codes for CASSPGQSNTEAFF.

The chain has TRBV29-1 and TRBJ2-7, with D perhaps being TRBD1 or TRBD2 (5 bases each). CDR1 is SQVTM, CDR2 ANQGSEA, per germline. The CDR3 spans 12 residues. V was cut by 6 bases and J by 3 bases, with 12 bases left in between. CDR3 in amino acids: CSVTGTVYEQYF. In DNA form, the CDR3 reads TGCAGCGTCACCGGGACGGTCTACGAGCAGTACTTC.

This clonotype was recorded many times. The chain recombines TRBV6-5 with TRBJ2-1, with D hard to call. Germline CDR1 MNHEY, CDR2 SVGAGI. The CDR3 sequence is 15 residues long. Trimming took 0 bases from V and 4 from J, leaving 10 bases between them. CDR3 protein: CASSYSTRRYNEQFF. The CDR3 DNA reads TGTGCCAGCAGTTACTCGACGCGACGGTACAATGAGCAGTTCTTC.

This clonotype was picked up many times. The chain links TRBV5-1 to TRBJ2-1, with 8 bases aligning to TRBD2. Germline assignment: CDR1 SGHRS and CDR2 YFSETQ. V lost 5 bases and J lost 7; bases outside the gene matches: 14. The CDR3 runs to 16 residues. CDR3 in amino acids: CASSSHGGAFENEQFF. The CDR3 bases are TGCGCCAGCAGTTCCCACGGGGGGGCCTTTGAAAATGAGCAGTTCTTC.

V usage is TRBV4-3 and J usage is TRBJ2-7; D call uncertain. The CDR3 sequence is 15 residues long. The V gene lost 2 bases and the J gene lost 4 bases, with 15 bases spanning the gap. Germline V CDR1 and CDR2: LGHNA, YSLEER. The CDR3 bases are TGCGCCAGCAGCCAAATTCGGATCCCCTCTTACGAGCAGTACTTC. The encoded protein is CASSQIRIPSYEQYF.